This record concerns one T cell receptor beta chain sequence. This specimen comes from a study of cytomegalovirus exposure and HLA in healthy donors. Germline V gene lookup returns CDR1 ENHRY and CDR2 SYGVKD. Trimming pared 6 bases from V and 5 bases from J, leaving 11 bases between. This CDR3 is 13 amino acids long. Sequenced by immunoSEQ multiplex PCR; TCRdb stores in-frame clones only, minus some. The data hold 250,000 to 300,000 clones, with 70% to 90% observed a single time. The donors were part of the roughly 130-subject validation cohort, which stood apart from the 666-subject first cohort. The V call is TRBV10-3, the J call TRBJ1-5; D not resolved. The receptor's source is a woman under 30 in good health and CMV-seronegative. What was sequenced was PBMCs. The CDR3 nucleotides are TGTGCCATCAGCCCTGAAGGAGATCAGCCCCAGCATTTT. Its translation: CAISPEGDQPQHF.